The rows below give T cell receptor beta chains drawn from one sample of a study of cytomegalovirus exposure and HLA in healthy donors. Profiled with immunoSEQ multiplex PCR; TCRdb holds only in-frame clones, not every one. The top ten clones hold 2.5% to 3.5% of a sample with hundreds of thousands of clones, less than 95% of them seen once. Sequencing was done on a sample of PBMCs. These receptors were collected from a woman aged 25 to 45 in good health and CMV-seronegative. CDR3s include the opening cysteine and the closing phenylalanine or tryptophan. The D gene is left open where the match is weak. Some rows have no size entry. The others give once, few or many, or a class for an expanded clone.

size	V	J	D	DNA	CDR3
-	TRBV5-3	TRBJ2-2	-	TGTGCCAGAAGCCTGTTACGGACAGCCTCGAACACCGGGGAGCTGTTTTTT	CARSLLRTASNTGELFF
-	TRBV30	TRBJ2-1	-	TGTGCCTGGATGTCCGATGGCGATGAGCAGTTCTTC	CAWMSDGDEQFF
-	TRBV28	TRBJ2-7	-	TGTGCCAGCACCCGAAATGTCAGGGGCGAGCAGTACTTC	CASTRNVRGEQYF
-	TRBV19	TRBJ2-7	-	TGTGCCAGCGCCGGAGGGACAGACTACGAGCAGTACTTC	CASAGGTDYEQYF
-	TRBV28	TRBJ2-7	-	TGTGCCAGCAGTGGGGGGACATCGCAGTACTTC	CASSGGTSQYF
-	TRBV28	TRBJ2-7	-	TGTGCCAGCAGTTTAGGGGGGCGCTACGAGCAGTACTTC	CASSLGGRYEQYF
once	TRBV9	TRBJ2-1	TRBD2	TGTGCCAGCAGCGTAGTGCGGGAGGGGTCCTACAATGAGCAGTTCTTC	CASSVVREGSYNEQFF
-	TRBV27	TRBJ2-2	TRBD1	TGTGCCAGCAGTTTACCCAGGGGGCGCGTCGGAACCGGGGAGCTGTTTTTT	CASSLPRGRVGTGELFF
-	TRBV28	TRBJ1-4	-	TGTGCCAGCAGTTTATACCCCGCCTACGACAGGATGTATGAAAAACTGTTTTTT	CASSLYPAYDRMYEKLFF
-	TRBV27	TRBJ2-7	TRBD2	TGTGCCAGCGGGGAGGCGGGAGGACCTGCCTACGAGCAGTACTTC	CASGEAGGPAYEQYF
-	TRBV9	TRBJ2-7	TRBD2	TGTGCCAGCAGCGTCTCCCCAGGGACTAGCGGGTACGAGCAGTACTTC	CASSVSPGTSGYEQYF
-	TRBV28	TRBJ1-2	-	TGTGCCAGCCTAGGGGGAGTAGGAGGCTACACCTTC	CASLGGVGGYTF
-	TRBV28	TRBJ1-4	TRBD1	TGTGCCAGCAGTTTGTTCAGGGACAGTGAAAAACTGTTTTTT	CASSLFRDSEKLFF
-	TRBV9	TRBJ2-7	-	TGTGCCAGCAGCGTAGGAGGGTCCCGCTCCTACGAGCAGTACTTC	CASSVGGSRSYEQYF
-	TRBV6-1	TRBJ2-7	TRBD1	TGTGCCAGCAGAGGGACAGTACCCTCCTACGAGCAGTACTTC	CASRGTVPSYEQYF
-	TRBV6-5	TRBJ2-7	-	TGTGCCAGCAGCCTTGGGGACAACAGCTACGAGCAGTACTTC	CASSLGDNSYEQYF
-	TRBV7-9	TRBJ2-5	-	TGTGCCAGCAGCCCTAGGGTCCTCGAGACCCAGTACTTC	CASSPRVLETQYF
-	TRBV5-6	TRBJ2-1	-	TGTGCCAGCAGCTTGATAGTCGTCAATGAGCAGTTCTTC	CASSLIVVNEQFF
-	TRBV19	TRBJ2-7	-	TGTGCCAGTGGCGATTACGAGCAGTACTTC	CASGDYEQYF
-	TRBV7-2	TRBJ2-7	-	TGTGCCAGCAGCTCTAACCCCCCTGCAAGAGCGAGGGGCTACGAGCAGTACTTC	CASSSNPPARARGYEQYF
-	TRBV28	TRBJ2-7	TRBD1	TGTGCCAGCAGTCGGACCAGGGGGTTCTACGAGCAGTACTTC	CASSRTRGFYEQYF
-	TRBV27	TRBJ1-1	-	TGTGCCAGCAGTTTAGGGGGAGTCCCGAACACTGAAGCTTTCTTT	CASSLGGVPNTEAFF
-	TRBV4-1	TRBJ1-5	TRBD1	TGCGCCAGCAGCCAAGAAGCAGACAGGGATCAGCCCCAGCATTTT	CASSQEADRDQPQHF
once	TRBV29-1	TRBJ2-2	-	TGCAGCGTTGAAACAGGCGGCGGGAACGCCGGGGAGCTGTTTTTT	CSVETGGGNAGELFF
-	TRBV5-6	TRBJ2-1	-	TGTGCCAGCAGCTTGGTGGGCGGGGCCTACAATGAGCAGTTCTTC	CASSLVGGAYNEQFF
few	TRBV5-1	TRBJ1-2	-	TGCGCCAGCAGGTTGGGACTGGGCTATGGCTACACCTTC	CASRLGLGYGYTF
-	TRBV28	TRBJ2-5	TRBD1	TGTGCCAGCAGTTTAGGGGCGACAGGGAGATTCGGGACCCAGTACTTC	CASSLGATGRFGTQYF
-	TRBV15	TRBJ1-1	TRBD1	TGTGCCACCAGCAGAGGTGGGGAGGGGGCGACCTTTGAAGCTTTCTTT	CATSRGGEGATFEAFF
-	TRBV7-6	TRBJ2-1	-	TGTGCCAGCAGCTTAGGTAGTAGATTCAATGAGCAGTTCTTC	CASSLGSRFNEQFF
few	TRBV18	TRBJ2-7	TRBD1	TGTGCCAGCTCACAAGGGGGCAGGGGCTCCTACGAGCAGTACTTC	CASSQGGRGSYEQYF
-	TRBV9	TRBJ2-1	TRBD2	TGTGCCAGCAGTGTCCAACCCCGACTAGCGGGAGGTTCGCCCTACAATGAGCAGTTCTTC	CASSVQPRLAGGSPYNEQFF
-	TRBV29-1	TRBJ2-5	-	TGCAGCGCCTTGGGAGAGACCCAGTACTTC	CSALGETQYF
-	TRBV15	TRBJ2-7	-	TGTGCCACCAGCTTGAGTGGGACCACCTACGAGCAGTACTTC	CATSLSGTTYEQYF
once	TRBV7-9	TRBJ2-2	-	TGTGCCAGCAGCTTACAGGGGAACACCGGGGAGCTGTTTTTT	CASSLQGNTGELFF
-	TRBV7-3	TRBJ2-7	TRBD2	TGTGCCAGCAGCTTATCCGGGGGGTACGAGCAGTACTTC	CASSLSGGYEQYF
-	TRBV29-1	TRBJ2-7	TRBD2	TGCAGCGTCCAACTAGCGGGAACCTACGAGCAGTACTTC	CSVQLAGTYEQYF
-	TRBV6-1	TRBJ2-3	-	TGTGCCAGCAGTGACTACCCCCAGGGACCACGCACAGATACGCAGTATTTT	CASSDYPQGPRTDTQYF
-	TRBV28	TRBJ2-1	TRBD1	TGTGCCGGATCGACAGGGGCCTACAATGAGCAGTTCTTC	CAGSTGAYNEQFF
-	TRBV4-3	TRBJ2-4	-	TGCGCCAGCAGCCAAGGTGTACTAGTCGGGGCCAAAAACATTCAGTACTTC	CASSQGVLVGAKNIQYF
-	TRBV11-2	TRBJ2-3	TRBD2	TGTGCCAGCAGCTTGCCGGTGGCGGGAGTTATAGATACGCAGTATTTT	CASSLPVAGVIDTQYF
-	TRBV6-4	TRBJ2-1	TRBD2	TGTGCCAGCAGTCGAGGTAACCGACTAGCGGGCCTCAATGAGCAGTTCTTC	CASSRGNRLAGLNEQFF
once	TRBV6-6	TRBJ1-2	-	TGTGCCAGCAGTTCGTCAGGAGACTATGGCTACACCTTC	CASSSSGDYGYTF
once	TRBV5-5	TRBJ2-7	-	TGTGCCAGCAGCTTGCAGGCTGCCGAAATCTACGAGCAGTACTTC	CASSLQAAEIYEQYF
-	TRBV30	TRBJ2-5	TRBD1	TGTGCCTGGAGCCTTCCAGGGGGCACAGAGACCCAGTACTTC	CAWSLPGGTETQYF
once	TRBV5-1	TRBJ2-1	TRBD2	TGCGCCAGCAGCGGTTTACTAGCGGGATCTTACAATGAGCAGTTCTTC	CASSGLLAGSYNEQFF
-	TRBV5-4	TRBJ2-5	TRBD2	TGTGCCAGCAGCTTGGGGCCTAGCGGGAGGGCCCGAGAGACCCAGTACTTC	CASSLGPSGRARETQYF
-	TRBV7-6	TRBJ2-3	TRBD2	TGTGCCAGCAGCTCTGGACTAGCGGGAGTCACAGATACGCAGTATTTT	CASSSGLAGVTDTQYF
-	TRBV28	TRBJ2-5	TRBD1	TGTGCCAGCAGTCGGGACAGGGGTCGAGAGACCCAGTACTTC	CASSRDRGRETQYF